The rows below give T cell receptor beta chains drawn from one sample of a study of control samples from healthy donors and cancer patients. TCRdb's table, derived via immunoSEQ multiplex PCR, lists solely in-frame clones and lacks some. This sample has 150,000 or so clones, with 94% found just once. Sample: blood. The receptors derive from a man aged 35-49 years in good health. The CDR3 runs from the conserved cysteine through the conserved F or W. The D gene is left open where the match is weak. Expanded clones are given a class, and other clones once, few, many or no size at all.

TGCGCCAGCAGCCAGCTAGCGGGGGGATCCTACGAGCAGTACTTC	CASSQLAGGSYEQYF	-	TRBV4-3	TRBD2	TRBJ2-7
TGTGCCAGCAGCAAAAACTGGTACTTCTACAATGAGCAGTTCTTC	CASSKNWYFYNEQFF	-	TRBV21-1	-	TRBJ2-1
TGTGCCAGCAGTAACCGATTGGGACAGGGGGCAAACAATGAGCAGTTCTTC	CASSNRLGQGANNEQFF	-	TRBV27	TRBD1	TRBJ2-1
TGTGCCAGCAGTGCACCGCTCCCCCGTGGGGCGAACACTGAAGCTTTCTTT	CASSAPLPRGANTEAFF	-	TRBV13	-	TRBJ1-1
TGTGCCAGCAGCAAACCCGGGCAGGGGAACACTGAAGCTTTCTTT	CASSKPGQGNTEAFF	-	TRBV27	-	TRBJ1-1
TGTGCCAGCAGCCAACAGGGTTTTGGTAATCAGCCCCAGCATTTT	CASSQQGFGNQPQHF	-	TRBV5-6	-	TRBJ1-5
TGTGCCAGCAGCTTAGTGACAGAGAGTTCACCCCTCCACTTT	CASSLVTESSPLHF	-	TRBV11-1	-	TRBJ1-6
TGTGCCAGCAGACGAGACTGGAGATCTGACTCTGGAAACACCATATATTTT	CASRRDWRSDSGNTIYF	-	TRBV11-2	-	TRBJ1-3
TGTGCCACCACGCCGCGCGGCGGCTACACCGGGGAGCTGTTTTTT	CATTPRGGYTGELFF	-	TRBV18	-	TRBJ2-2
TGCGCCAGCAGCCCCACCTTCAGGGGTAACTATGGCTACACCTTC	CASSPTFRGNYGYTF	-	TRBV4-3	-	TRBJ1-2
TGTGCCAGCAGCACCGGGAATCAGCCCCAGCATTTT	CASSTGNQPQHF	-	TRBV7-9	-	TRBJ1-5
TGTGCCAGCATCAGAGGGACCCCGAACACCGGGGAGCTGTTTTTT	CASIRGTPNTGELFF	-	TRBV6-5	-	TRBJ2-2
TGTGCCAGCAGTTCTTACCAGCGGGTCACTGAAGCTTTCTTT	CASSSYQRVTEAFF	-	TRBV6-6	-	TRBJ1-1
TGTGCCAGCAGCCAGAGGAGCAATCAGCCCCAGCATTTT	CASSQRSNQPQHF	-	TRBV12-3/TRBV12-4	-	TRBJ1-5
TGTGCCAGCAGCTCGGATGCGAATGAAAAACTGTTTTTT	CASSSDANEKLFF	few	TRBV5-5	-	TRBJ1-4
TGTGCCAGCAGACGGAGCCCTGGAACTGAAGCTTTCTTT	CASRRSPGTEAFF	-	TRBV2	-	TRBJ1-1
TGTGCCAGCAGTTTCACAGGGAGGAATGGCTACACCTTC	CASSFTGRNGYTF	-	TRBV6-1	-	TRBJ1-2
TGTGCCAGCAGCTCTTTGAGCCCGGAGGAAGGAAATGAGCAGTTCTTC	CASSSLSPEEGNEQFF	-	TRBV11-3	-	TRBJ2-1
TGTGCCAGCAGCTTCGCAGGGAACTATGGCTACACCTTC	CASSFAGNYGYTF	-	TRBV5-6	-	TRBJ1-2
TGTGCCAGTAGGAGAACTGAAGCTTTCTTT	CASRRTEAFF	-	TRBV19	-	TRBJ1-1
TGTGCCAGCAGTTACTTGGGGACAGGCAAAATCTATGGCTACACCTTC	CASSYLGTGKIYGYTF	-	TRBV6-5	TRBD1	TRBJ1-2
TGTGCCAGCAGTTTATCGATAAACCCGGGACAGGTGAACTATGGCTACACCTTC	CASSLSINPGQVNYGYTF	-	TRBV27	TRBD1	TRBJ1-2
TGTGCCTGGAACTTAGGGACTGAAGCTTTCTTT	CAWNLGTEAFF	-	TRBV30	-	TRBJ1-1
TGTGCCACCAGTGACGGGTCCGGGGAGCTGTTTTTT	CATSDGSGELFF	-	TRBV24-1	-	TRBJ2-2
TGTGCCAGCAGTGAAGCAGGGGGGAACACTGAAGCTTTCTTT	CASSEAGGNTEAFF	-	TRBV6-1	-	TRBJ1-1
TGTGCCAGCACACTATACGCATATCAGCCCCAGCATTTT	CASTLYAYQPQHF	-	TRBV6-5	-	TRBJ1-5
TGTGCTAGTGGTGCCGGAGTCGCGAACACCGGGGAGCTGTTTTTT	CASGAGVANTGELFF	-	TRBV12-5	-	TRBJ2-2
TGTGCCAGCAGCTTAGCTTTGAGAAGCTCCTATAATTCACCCCTCCACTTT	CASSLALRSSYNSPLHF	-	TRBV11-2	-	TRBJ1-6
TGTGCCAGCAGCTTTGCGGACAGCCGCTACGAGCAGTACTTC	CASSFADSRYEQYF	-	TRBV7-9	-	TRBJ2-7
TGCGCCAGCAGCTTAGGCAGGGTAGGCTACACCTTC	CASSLGRVGYTF	-	TRBV5-1	-	TRBJ1-2
TGTGCCAGCAGCATCGATACCGGGACTAGCGGGGCCAGAGAGCAGTTCTTC	CASSIDTGTSGAREQFF	-	TRBV9	TRBD2	TRBJ2-1
TGTGCCAGCAGTGGCCCGGGACAGGGAATCGGGCAGCCCCAGCATTTT	CASSGPGQGIGQPQHF	-	TRBV25-1	TRBD1	TRBJ1-5
TGTGCCAGCAGTTCTGGCCCCCCCCAGGGTTCTGAAGCTTTCTTT	CASSSGPPQGSEAFF	-	TRBV28	-	TRBJ1-1
TGTGCCAGCAGTGAGAACAGAGACACCGGGGAGCTGTTTTTT	CASSENRDTGELFF	few	TRBV6-4	-	TRBJ2-2
TGTGCCAGCAGCTTGGGGGGCAGGGTAACTCAAGAGACCCAGTACTTC	CASSLGGRVTQETQYF	once	TRBV5-6	-	TRBJ2-5
TGTGCCAGCAGTTACGTTTGGGGTACTAATGAAAAACTGTTTTTT	CASSYVWGTNEKLFF	-	TRBV6-5	-	TRBJ1-4
TGTGCCAGCAGCAAAGGGCAGCACTTGAATGAAAAACTGTTTTTT	CASSKGQHLNEKLFF	-	TRBV21-1	-	TRBJ1-4
TGCGCCAGCAGCTTGGAAGCGCGTAATTCACCCCTCCACTTT	CASSLEARNSPLHF	-	TRBV5-1	-	TRBJ1-6
TGTGCCAGCAGCTTAATAGCGGGAGGTGTGGGCAATGAGCAGTTCTTC	CASSLIAGGVGNEQFF	-	TRBV11-2	TRBD2	TRBJ2-1
TGCGCCAGCAGCCCGAGGTGGGCGGGAGAGACCCAGTACTTC	CASSPRWAGETQYF	-	TRBV5-1	-	TRBJ2-5
TGCAGCGTTGAGTCTAGCGGCTACAATGAGCAGTTCTTC	CSVESSGYNEQFF	-	TRBV29-1	TRBD2	TRBJ2-1
TGTGCCAGCAGCTCCGCGGGGGGGGTGGATTCACCCCTCCACTTT	CASSSAGGVDSPLHF	-	TRBV7-3	-	TRBJ1-6
TGTGCCAGCAGTGAACGGGGGGGGCTGATTTCTGGAAACACCATATATTTT	CASSERGGLISGNTIYF	-	TRBV6-1	-	TRBJ1-3
TGTGCCAGCAGCCCTATAAGCACAGATACGCAGTATTTT	CASSPISTDTQYF	-	TRBV7-3	-	TRBJ2-3
TGTGCCAGCAGTGGGCGGACAGGGGACGCTACTTCAGTTGGAAACACCATATATTTT	CASSGRTGDATSVGNTIYF	-	TRBV2	TRBD1	TRBJ1-3
TGTGCCAGCAGTAAAGGGACTAGCGGGAGGAATGAGCAGTTCTTC	CASSKGTSGRNEQFF	-	TRBV6-6	TRBD2	TRBJ2-1
TGCGCCAGCAGCCAAGGAGAAGGTCGGGGGAGCACCGGGGAGCTGTTTTTT	CASSQGEGRGSTGELFF	once	TRBV4-1	-	TRBJ2-2
TGTGCCAGCAATCTAAGGACAGGGGGCTATGGCTACACCTTC	CASNLRTGGYGYTF	-	TRBV6-5	TRBD1	TRBJ1-2